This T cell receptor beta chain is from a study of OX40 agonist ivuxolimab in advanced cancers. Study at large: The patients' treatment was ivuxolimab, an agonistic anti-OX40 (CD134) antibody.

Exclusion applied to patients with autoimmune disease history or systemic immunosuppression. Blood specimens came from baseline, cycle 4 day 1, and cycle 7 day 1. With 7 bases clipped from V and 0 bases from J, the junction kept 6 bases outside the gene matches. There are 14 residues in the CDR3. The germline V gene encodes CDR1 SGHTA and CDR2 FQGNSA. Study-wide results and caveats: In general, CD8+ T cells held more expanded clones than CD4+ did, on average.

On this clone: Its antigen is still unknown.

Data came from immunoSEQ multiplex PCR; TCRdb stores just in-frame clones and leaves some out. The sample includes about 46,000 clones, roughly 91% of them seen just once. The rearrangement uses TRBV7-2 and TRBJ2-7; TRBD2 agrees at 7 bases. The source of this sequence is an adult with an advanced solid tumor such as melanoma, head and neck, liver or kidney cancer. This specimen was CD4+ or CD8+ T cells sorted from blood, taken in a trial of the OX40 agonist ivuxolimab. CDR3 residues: CASNPSGNSYEQYF. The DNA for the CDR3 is TGTGCCAGCAACCCAAGCGGGAACTCCTACGAGCAGTACTTC.